This passage covers 22 T cell receptor beta chains from one sample sequenced in a study of shared clonotypes between healthy human individuals. The protocol was immunoSEQ multiplex PCR, while the TCRdb copy is restricted to in-frame clones and leaves out a portion. The sample consists of a few million clones, about 94% of them appearing once. The sample taken for sequencing was naive CD4+ T cells sorted from blood. Subset meaning: CD45RA+ positively selected. Receptor source: a man younger than 35 in good health.

This chain uses TRBV7-9 with TRBJ1-3, with a weak D call TRBD1 (6 bases). This CDR3 has 14 amino acids. V was clipped by 5 bases and J by 6 bases, with 14 bases between them. The germline CDR1 and CDR2 sequences are SEHNR and FQNEAQ (reference sequence). The CDR3 loop is CASSPQDRENTIYF. The DNA for the CDR3 is TGTGCCAGCAGCCCCCAGGACAGAGAAAACACCATATATTTT.

Points on this clone: The sample carries other DNA sequences with the same CDR3. The V call is TRBV28, the J call TRBJ1-5; possible D gene TRBD1, 6 bases. Between the trimmed V and J ends, which lost 5 bases and 7 bases, there was a span of 9 bases. In germline, CDR1 is MDHEN, CDR2 SYDVKM. The CDR3 contains 12 residues. The CDR3, as DNA: TGTGCCAGCAGTACAGGGACCCAGCCCCAGCATTTT. Protein product: CASSTGTQPQHF. The variable domain in full, completed from reference TRBV28 and TRBJ1-5, reads DVKVTQSSRYLVKRTGEKVFLECVQDMDHENMFWYRQDPGLGLRLIYFSYDVKMKEKGDIPEGYSVSREKKERFSLILESASTNQTSMYLCASSTGTQPQHFGDGTRLSIL.

This clone was recorded only once. The chain combines TRBV28 with TRBJ2-7; 8 bases align to TRBD2. The V gene end was trimmed by 8 bases and the J gene end by 3 bases; junction bases not matched to a gene: 3. The CDR3 is made up of 12 amino acids. Germline V gene data show CDR1 as MDHEN and CDR2 as SYDVKM. CDR3: CASHSGNYEQYF. CDR3 nucleotide sequence: TGTGCCAGCCATAGCGGGAACTACGAGCAGTACTTC.

To note about this clone: Compared with germline, one end of the junction differs, possibly owing to a read error. V is TRBV6-6 and J is TRBJ1-5, with 7 bases that match TRBD1. Looked up from germline, CDR1 is MNHNY and CDR2 is SVGAGI (reference sequence). CDR3 length equals 15 residues. The CDR3 DNA is TGTGCCATCAGTGAGTCATCAGGGGGGGGACAGCCCCAGCATTTT. Translated, it gives CAISESSGGGQPQHF.

The rearrangement joins TRBV9 to TRBJ2-1; perhaps TRBD2 as D (6 bases). The V end was cut by 2 bases, the J end by 5 bases, with 17 bases between. The CDR3 is made up of 16 amino acids. Germline V gives CDR1 SGDLS, CDR2 YYNGEE. The DNA for the CDR3 is TGTGCCAGCAGCGTCTCCCTAGCGAGAGGGGACAATGAGCAGTTCTTC. Its protein is CASSVSLARGDNEQFF.

The chain carries TRBV5-1 and TRBJ1-1, with 8 bases that match TRBD1. The CDR3 totals 16 residues. With 2 bases clipped from V and 0 bases from J, the junction kept 6 bases outside the gene matches. Germline CDR1 SGHRS, CDR2 YFSETQ. Here the CDR3 DNA reads TGCGCCAGCAGCTTTCAGGGGGCGTGGGTGAACACTGAAGCTTTCTTT. This codes for CASSFQGAWVNTEAFF.

J is TRBJ2-5 and V is TRBV7-2, with 7 bases that match TRBD2. This CDR3 region has 14 residues. Germline V gene data show CDR1 as SGHTA and CDR2 as FQGNSA. The junction had 4 bases not matched to a gene; V was cut back by 2 bases and J by 4 bases. CDR3 protein: CASSLWRERETQYF. The CDR3, as DNA: TGTGCCAGCAGCTTATGGCGGGAGCGAGAGACCCAGTACTTC.

On this clone itself: The same CDR3 arises from other DNA sequences in this sample as well. The CDR3 bases are TGTGCCAGCCGGACAGGGACTAGCACAGATACGCAGTATTTT. The encoded protein is CASRTGTSTDTQYF. V and J are TRBV2 and TRBJ2-3, with 8 nucleotides matching TRBD1. The J segment lost 0 bases and the V segment lost 8 bases, leaving 4 bases of the junction unmatched. The CDR3 is 14 amino acids. Germline V gene data show CDR1 as SNHLY and CDR2 as FYNNEI.

On this clone itself: Different DNA sequences within this sample yield the same CDR3. The rearrangement uses TRBV2 and TRBJ2-7; 9 bases fit TRBD1. V gave up 1 base and J gave up 1 base; unmatched junction bases: 2. The CDR3 extends over 15 amino acids. Germline V lookup: CDR1 SNHLY, CDR2 FYNNEI. CDR3 in amino acids: CASSEEGQGSYEQYF. DNA for the CDR3: TGTGCCAGCAGTGAAGAGGGACAGGGTTCCTACGAGCAGTACTTC.

The rearrangement uses TRBV5-1 and TRBJ2-2; D may match TRBD1 or TRBD2 (5 bases each). Trimming removed 0 bases from V and 4 bases from J, with 22 bases in between. This CDR3 is built from 19 residues. Germline assignment: CDR1 SGHRS and CDR2 YFSETQ. This CDR3 is CASSLEGPGSGRGTGELFF. The CDR3 DNA follows: TGCGCCAGCAGCTTGGAGGGACCTGGGAGCGGTAGGGGCACCGGGGAGCTGTTTTTT.

V gene TRBV27 combines with J gene TRBJ1-1, with TRBD1 matching over 7 bases. Germline V gives CDR1 MNHEY, CDR2 SMNVEV (reference sequence). This CDR3 is 15 amino acids long. After removal of 3 bases from V and 0 bases from J, the junction contained 4 bases not matched to a gene. CDR3 sequence: CASSLERGLNTEAFF. The CDR3 DNA reads TGTGCCAGCAGTTTGGAAAGGGGGCTGAACACTGAAGCTTTCTTT.

The gene calls are TRBV11-2 and TRBJ1-2, with D possibly TRBD1 on 5 matching bases. V lost 0 bases and J lost 1, with 9 bases in between. The germline V gene has CDR1 SGHAT and CDR2 FQNNGV. The CDR3 runs to 15 residues. The CDR3 DNA sequence: TGTGCCAGCAGCTTAGATCTCCAGGGTAACTATGGCTACACCTTC. It yields the protein CASSLDLQGNYGYTF. Supplemented by reference TRBV11-2 and TRBJ1-2, the full variable domain reads EAGVAQSPRYKIIEKRQSVAFWCNPISGHATLYWYQQILGQGPKLLIQFQNNGVVDDSQLPKDRFSAERLKGVDSTLKIQPAKLEDSAVYLCASSLDLQGNYGYTFGSGTRLTVV.

This chain connects TRBV9 to TRBJ2-3; D might be TRBD2 (6 bases). The V gene's germline CDR1 is SGDLS and CDR2 YYNGEE. The CDR3 extends over 14 amino acids. V gave up 4 bases and J gave up 2 bases, with 11 bases separating them. CDR3 protein: CASSPRGNTDTQYF. The CDR3 nucleotides are TGTGCCAGCAGCCCCCGGGGGAACACAGATACGCAGTATTTT.

This clone was detected a few times. The V gene is TRBV19, the J gene TRBJ1-1; a possible D gene is TRBD1 (5 bases). V lost 7 bases and J 3 bases, leaving 12 bases between the germline ends. This CDR3 spans 13 amino acids. Germline loops: CDR1 LNHDA, CDR2 SQIVND (reference sequence). As DNA, the CDR3 is TGTGCCAGTATGAGGCAGGGCCACACTGAAGCTTTCTTT. The encoded protein is CASMRQGHTEAFF.

Turning to this clone: The same CDR3 arises from other DNA sequences in this sample as well. The J gene is TRBJ1-1, the V gene TRBV18; no firm D call. CDR3 size: 13 residues. The germline V and J ends were trimmed by 3 bases and 1 base, with 6 bases remaining between them. Germline CDR1 is KGHSH and CDR2 is LQKENI. CDR3 residues: CASSPTENTEAFF. CDR3 coding DNA: TGTGCCAGCTCACCGACGGAGAACACTGAAGCTTTCTTT.

In its sample, this clone was seen a few times. CDR3 coding DNA: TGTGCCAGCAGGTGGCGGGGCTCTGGCTACACCTTC. This encodes CASRWRGSGYTF. The chain couples TRBV6-5 to TRBJ1-2, with D possibly matching TRBD1 (5 bases). CDR3 length: 12 amino acids. The V gene's germline CDR1 is MNHEY and CDR2 SVGAGI. V was clipped by 6 bases and J by 7 bases, with 12 bases between them.

The chain joins TRBV11-2 to TRBJ2-1; D possibly corresponds to TRBD2 (5 bases). CDR1 and CDR2 (germline): SGHAT, FQNNGV. There are 16 residues in the CDR3. Trimming cost V 3 bases and J 0 bases, with 12 bases left between them. The CDR3 here is CASSFSSGSSYNEQFF. The DNA of the CDR3 is TGTGCCAGCAGCTTTTCAAGCGGAAGCTCCTACAATGAGCAGTTCTTC. Looking up the rest from reference TRBV11-2 and TRBJ2-1 gives the full variable domain: EAGVAQSPRYKIIEKRQSVAFWCNPISGHATLYWYQQILGQGPKLLIQFQNNGVVDDSQLPKDRFSAERLKGVDSTLKIQPAKLEDSAVYLCASSFSSGSSYNEQFFGPGTRLTVL.

CDR3 loop: CASSQDLNAVAKNIQYF. The CDR3 DNA reads TGCGCCAGCAGCCAAGATTTAAACGCGGTAGCCAAAAACATTCAGTACTTC. The rearrangement joins TRBV4-1 to TRBJ2-4; D call uncertain. Per the germline V gene, CDR1 is MGHRA and CDR2 is YSYEKL. V was trimmed by 0 bases and J by 0 bases, leaving 12 bases between them. This CDR3 contains 17 residues.

This rearrangement joins TRBV30 to TRBJ1-3; possibly TRBD1 for D (5 bases). The CDR3 length is 16 residues. Germline CDR1 reads GTSNPN; CDR2 reads SVGIG (reference sequence). Trimming left V 3 bases short and J 0 bases short, with 15 bases between. The CDR3 DNA reads as TGTGCCTGGAGGCCGGCGGGACTGGGCTCTGGAAACACCATATATTTT. It codes for CAWRPAGLGSGNTIYF. The variable domain in full, with the rest retrieved from reference TRBV30 and TRBJ1-3, is SQTIHQWPATLVQPVGSPLSLECTVEGTSNPNLYWYRQAAGRGLQLLFYSVGIGQISSEVPQNLSASRPQDRQFILSSKKLLLSDSGFYLCAWRPAGLGSGNTIYFGEGSWLTVV.

This clone was seen once. Within the sample, other DNA sequences also encode this same CDR3. This sequence joins TRBV29-1 and TRBJ2-7; 7 positions match TRBD2. The CDR3 has 11 residues. V was pared by 6 bases and J by 5 bases, with 4 bases of the junction left unmatched. The V gene's germline CDR1 is SQVTM and CDR2 ANQGSEA. CDR3 region: CSVGRADEQYF. The CDR3 DNA reads as TGCAGCGTAGGGAGGGCCGACGAGCAGTACTTC.

This chain connects TRBV5-4 to TRBJ2-1; the match to TRBD2 covers 7 bases. The CDR3 consists of 16 residues. V was clipped by 1 base and J by 9 bases; unmatched bases: 13. CDR1 is SGHNT, CDR2 YYREEE, per germline (reference sequence). The CDR3 loop is CASSLRFPGGVGEQFF. As DNA, the CDR3 is TGTGCCAGCAGCTTGAGGTTTCCGGGAGGAGTTGGTGAGCAGTTCTTC.

The chain couples TRBV29-1 to TRBJ2-7; TRBD1 agrees at 10 bases. The CDR3 runs to 15 residues. Looked up from germline, CDR1 is SQVTM and CDR2 is ANQGSEA. With 3 bases clipped from V and 3 bases from J, the junction kept 8 bases outside the gene matches. The CDR3 reads CSVELPGTGVYEQYF. Written as DNA, the CDR3 is TGCAGCGTTGAGCTTCCCGGGACAGGGGTCTACGAGCAGTACTTC.